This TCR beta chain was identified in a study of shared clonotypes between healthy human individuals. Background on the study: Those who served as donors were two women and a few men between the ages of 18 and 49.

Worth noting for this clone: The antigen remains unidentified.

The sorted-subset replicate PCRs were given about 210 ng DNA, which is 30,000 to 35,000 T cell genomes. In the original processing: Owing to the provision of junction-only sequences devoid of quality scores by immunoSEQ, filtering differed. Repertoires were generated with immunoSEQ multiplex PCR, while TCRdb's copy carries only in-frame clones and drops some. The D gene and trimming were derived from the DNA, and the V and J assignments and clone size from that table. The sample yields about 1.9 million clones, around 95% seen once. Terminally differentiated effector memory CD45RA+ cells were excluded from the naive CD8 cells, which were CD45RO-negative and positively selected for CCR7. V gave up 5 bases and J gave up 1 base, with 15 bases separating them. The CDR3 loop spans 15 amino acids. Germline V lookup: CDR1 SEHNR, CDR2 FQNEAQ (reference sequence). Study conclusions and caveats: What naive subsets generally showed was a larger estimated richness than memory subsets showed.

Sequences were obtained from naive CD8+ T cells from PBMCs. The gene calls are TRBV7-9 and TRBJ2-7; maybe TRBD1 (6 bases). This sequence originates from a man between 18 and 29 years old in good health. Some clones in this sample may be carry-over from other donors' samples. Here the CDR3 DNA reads TGTGCCAGCAGCCACCATCAGACAGGTTCCTACGAGCAGTACTTC. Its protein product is CASSHHQTGSYEQYF.